This passage covers 27 T cell receptor beta chains from one sample sequenced in a study of cytomegalovirus exposure and HLA in healthy donors (dated by TCRdb to about 2017). The library relied on the immunoSEQ multiplex PCR assay. A mixture of 60 forward primers for TCR Vbeta segments and 13 reverse primers for TCR Jbeta segments was used in the multiplex PCR. The table comes from immuneACCESS by way of TCRdb, which keeps in-frame sequences with V and J called. Part of the clones is missing from these tables; in studies checked, under half for an unresolved V gene and the rest for unknown reasons. The sample yields roughly 120,000 clones; around 78% were counted once. The ten largest make up approximately 3.9% of the sample. Sequenced: PBMCs. Receptors were obtained from a man in his forties in good health and CMV-seronegative.

Notes on this clone: Germline is not matched at one junction end, which may reflect a read error. This sequence joins TRBV7-9 and TRBJ1-6; 8 bases are a match to TRBD1. The CDR3 contains 16 residues. Germline V gene lookup returns CDR1 SEHNR and CDR2 FQNEAQ (reference sequence). The CDR3 sequence is CSSSRAFDRGDSPLHF. DNA for the CDR3: TGTTCCAGCAGCCGAGCCTTCGACAGGGGTGATTCACCCCTCCACTTT.

This clone has only a few counts. The rearrangement joins TRBV5-4 to TRBJ2-3; 12 bases are a match to TRBD2. Germline V gene data show CDR1 as SGHNT and CDR2 as YYREEE (reference sequence). V was clipped by 5 bases and J by 2 bases; unmatched bases: 6. This CDR3 is built from 16 residues. CDR3 loop: CASRSLAGGSTDTQYF. CDR3 nucleotides: TGTGCCAGCAGAAGTCTAGCGGGGGGGTCCACAGATACGCAGTATTTT.

The chain combines TRBV5-6 with TRBJ2-1, with a possible D match to TRBD2 (6 bases). The ends were cut back, 0 bases at V and 4 bases at J, with 11 bases in the middle. The CDR3 sequence is 15 residues long. The germline CDR1 and CDR2 sequences are SGHDT and YYEEEE. The CDR3 DNA sequence: TGTGCCAGCAGCTTGGAAAGGGACTTATACAATGAGCAGTTCTTC. Protein sequence: CASSLERDLYNEQFF.

The chain employs TRBV14 and TRBJ2-2, with D tentatively TRBD1 (6 bases). V dropped 2 bases and J dropped 6 bases, with 10 bases sitting between them. Germline CDR1 SGHDN, CDR2 FVKESK. This CDR3 has 14 amino acids. In nucleotides, the CDR3 is TGTGCCAGCAGCCAACAGGGGTTGGCCGGGGAGCTGTTTTTT. The encoded protein is CASSQQGLAGELFF.

The chain combines TRBV18 with TRBJ1-1; D is perhaps TRBD1 (5 bases). Germline-derived CDR1 and CDR2 are KGHSH and LQKENI. V gave up 1 base and J gave up 3 bases, with 6 bases separating them. This CDR3 region has 13 residues. CDR3 nucleotide sequence: TGTGCCAGCTCACCACAGGGGTACACTGAAGCTTTCTTT. It encodes CASSPQGYTEAFF.

V and J are TRBV7-9 and TRBJ2-1; TRBD1 agrees at 7 bases. The germline gives CDR1 SEHNR, CDR2 FQNEAQ (reference sequence). The V gene end was trimmed by 5 bases and the J gene end by 8 bases; junction bases not matched to a gene: 6. The CDR3 is 13 amino acids. The CDR3 protein is CASSPQGLYEQFF. The CDR3 bases are TGTGCCAGCAGCCCACAGGGGTTGTATGAGCAGTTCTTC.

As to this clone: The junction departs from the called germline gene at one end, perhaps through a read error. V usage is TRBV7-9 and J usage is TRBJ1-4, with D unclear. The length of the CDR3 is 16 residues. Germline lookup yields CDR1 SEHNR and CDR2 FQNEAQ (reference sequence). The CDR3 bases are TGTTCCAGCAGCTTAGTAGTCGGGGAACTAAATGAAAAACTGTTTTTT. It translates to CSSSLVVGELNEKLFF.

The chain employs TRBV7-3 and TRBJ2-1; D call uncertain. Germline loops: CDR1 SGHTA, CDR2 FQGTGA. The CDR3 is 13 residues long. Trimming left V 2 bases short and J 4 bases short, with 6 bases between. The CDR3: CASSLVQYNEQFF. Written as DNA, the CDR3 is TGTGCCAGCAGCTTAGTCCAGTACAATGAGCAGTTCTTC.

This chain joins TRBV27 and TRBJ2-2, with TRBD2 matching 9 bases. CDR3 length: 18 residues. The junction had 14 bases not matched to a gene; V was cut back by 2 bases and J by 7 bases. Germline CDR1 and CDR2: MNHEY and SMNVEV (reference sequence). The CDR3 DNA sequence: TGTGCCAGCAGTTTACCGCGCGGGGGGCGGGGGGGCATCGGGGAGCTGTTTTTT. It specifies CASSLPRGGRGGIGELFF.

This clone was observed a single time. V is TRBV23-1 and J is TRBJ1-6, with TRBD1 identical over 8 bases. TRBV23-1 is noted as an ORF with a role that remains uncertain. After removal of 6 bases from V and 10 bases from J, the junction contained 8 bases not matched to a gene. This CDR3 is 14 amino acids long. In DNA, the CDR3 is TGCGCCAGCAGCCACAGACAGGGGAGATCACCCCTCCACTTT. Protein: CASSHRQGRSPLHF.

This clone was recorded a few times. The V gene is TRBV25-1, the J gene TRBJ1-5, with D perhaps matching TRBD1 (6 bases). Germline assignment: CDR1 MGHDK and CDR2 SYGVNS. This CDR3 contains 14 residues. V lost 5 bases and J lost 7, with 15 bases in between. CDR3 bases: TGTGCCAGCAGTCCACAGGGTACTGGGCAGCCCCAGCATTTT. Translating gives CASSPQGTGQPQHF.

This clone was seen a handful of times. The V call is TRBV6-5, the J call TRBJ1-2, with a tentative D call TRBD1 (6 bases). The CDR3 sequence is 14 residues long. CDR1 MNHEY and CDR2 SVGAGI come from the germline V gene. Trimming stripped 3 bases from V and 7 bases from J, with 15 bases between. The DNA for the CDR3 is TGTGCCAGCAGTTATTTAACAGGGAGCGCTGGCTACACCTTC. Translation gives CASSYLTGSAGYTF.

This chain uses TRBV7-2 with TRBJ2-1, with 10 bases identical to TRBD2. After removal of 0 bases from V and 4 bases from J, the junction contained 0 bases not matched to a gene. Looked up from germline, CDR1 is SGHTA and CDR2 is FQGNSA. This CDR3 is 15 amino acids long. CDR3 in amino acids: CASSLASGGYNEQFF. The CDR3 DNA reads as TGTGCCAGCAGCTTAGCTAGCGGGGGGTACAATGAGCAGTTCTTC.

A word on this clone: The sample carries other DNA sequences with the same CDR3. The V and J genes are TRBV5-1 and TRBJ1-1, with D perhaps matching TRBD1 (5 bases). Trimming took 0 bases from V and 0 from J, leaving 12 bases between them. Germline V lookup: CDR1 SGHRS, CDR2 YFSETQ. The CDR3 spans 16 residues. CDR3 region: CASSLGHGGMNTEAFF. CDR3 nucleotide sequence: TGCGCCAGCAGCTTGGGGCATGGGGGGATGAACACTGAAGCTTTCTTT.

The rearrangement joins TRBV5-6 to TRBJ1-1; tentatively, D is TRBD1 (5 bases). This CDR3 has 15 residues. Trimming shortened V by 2 bases and J by 7 bases, and 18 bases separated the two germline ends. Germline CDR1 reads SGHDT; CDR2 reads YYEEEE. The CDR3 coding sequence is TGTGCCAGCAGCTTCAGACGGTCGGGGGTGAGTGAAGCTTTCTTT. It encodes CASSFRRSGVSEAFF.

This chain joins TRBV5-1 and TRBJ2-3; D is possibly TRBD1 (5 bases). The germline V and J ends were trimmed by 4 bases and 3 bases, with 15 bases remaining between them. Germline CDR1 SGHRS, CDR2 YFSETQ. The CDR3 is 15 amino acids. The CDR3 sequence: CASSPVQGWTDTQYF. CDR3 DNA: TGCGCCAGCAGCCCAGTTCAGGGTTGGACAGATACGCAGTATTTT.

The chain joins TRBV12-5 to TRBJ2-2, with TRBD1 matching over 8 bases. Looked up from germline, CDR1 is LGHNT and CDR2 is FRNRAP. The CDR3 contains 17 residues. Trimming cost V 5 bases and J 1 base; bases outside gene matches: 9. The CDR3 coding sequence is TGTGCTAGTGGTGAGACCCCGGGACAGGAGAACACCGGGGAGCTGTTTTTT. Amino acid sequence: CASGETPGQENTGELFF. The complete variable domain, with remaining parts taken from reference TRBV12-5 and TRBJ2-2, reads DARVTQTPRHKVTEMGQEVTMRCQPILGHNTVFWYRQTMMQGLELLAYFRNRAPLDDSGMPKDRFSAEMPDATLATLKIQPSEPRDSAVYFCASGETPGQENTGELFFGEGSRLTVL.

The rearrangement uses TRBV7-9 and TRBJ2-7, with 7 bases identical to TRBD2. Germline CDR1 and CDR2: SEHNR and FQNEAQ (reference sequence). V shed 2 bases, J shed 2 bases, and the junction held 6 bases outside the gene matches. CDR3 length equals 15 residues. CDR3 DNA sequence: TGTGCCAGCAGCTTAATGGCTAGCGGCCCCTACGAGCAGTACTTC. Protein product: CASSLMASGPYEQYF.

In this sample, this clone turned up once. This chain links TRBV4-3 with TRBJ2-6; the D gene is possibly TRBD2 (5 bases). Looked up from germline, CDR1 is LGHNA and CDR2 is YSLEER. The CDR3 sequence is 18 residues long. Trimming pared 0 bases from V and 0 bases from J, leaving 12 bases between. Here the CDR3 reads CASSQDDPRDSGANVLTF. The CDR3 DNA reads as TGCGCCAGCAGCCAAGACGATCCTCGGGACTCTGGGGCCAACGTCCTGACTTTC.

V and J are TRBV7-2 and TRBJ1-6; D call uncertain. Germline lookup yields CDR1 SGHTA and CDR2 FQGNSA. V lost 3 bases and J 0 bases, leaving 15 bases between the germline ends. This CDR3 contains 18 residues. In nucleotides, the CDR3 is TGTGCCAGCAGCTTCTGGTCTCCGGGGAGCTCCTATAATTCACCCCTCCACTTT. It yields the protein CASSFWSPGSSYNSPLHF.

The chain couples TRBV15 to TRBJ2-7; D is ambiguous. CDR1 is LNHNV, CDR2 YYDKDF, per germline (reference sequence). V shed 0 bases and J shed 5 bases, with 11 bases lying between them. CDR3 size: 14 residues. The DNA for the CDR3 is TGTGCCACCAGCAGAGATTTAACACAGCACGAGCAGTACTTC. It yields the protein CATSRDLTQHEQYF.

The chain has TRBV5-1 and TRBJ1-6; D gene ambiguous. The CDR3 totals 14 residues. The germline V gene encodes CDR1 SGHRS and CDR2 YFSETQ. Trimming pared 2 bases from V and 10 bases from J, leaving 13 bases between. In DNA, the CDR3 is TGCGCCAGCAGCTTAGAAATCCCGGGATCACCCCTCCACTTT. Translating gives CASSLEIPGSPLHF.

The chain is built from TRBV7-9 and TRBJ2-7, with D possibly being TRBD2 (5 bases). V was cut by 1 base and J by 6 bases, with 16 bases left in between. The germline V gene has CDR1 SEHNR and CDR2 FQNEAQ (reference sequence). This CDR3 is built from 15 residues. Written as DNA, the CDR3 is TGTGCCAGCAGCTTAGGAGAACGGGTGGCGGGCGAGCAGTACTTC. Its protein product is CASSLGERVAGEQYF.

This chain links TRBV27 with TRBJ1-2; D remains unclear. Trimming removed 6 bases from V and 6 bases from J, with 14 bases in between. Germline values: CDR1 MNHEY, CDR2 SMNVEV (reference sequence). This CDR3 has 13 residues. The CDR3 nucleotides are TGTGCCAGCAGCCATGTGCAGGATGATGGCTACACCTTC. It yields the protein CASSHVQDDGYTF.

This chain connects TRBV5-6 to TRBJ2-5, with 9 bases lining up with TRBD1. The germline V gene encodes CDR1 SGHDT and CDR2 YYEEEE. Trimming cost V 2 bases and J 5 bases; bases outside gene matches: 10. The CDR3 length is 16 residues. CDR3 loop: CASSFFEQGARETQYF. The CDR3, as DNA: TGTGCCAGCAGCTTCTTTGAACAGGGGGCGCGGGAGACCCAGTACTTC. Combining the CDR3 with reference TRBV5-6 and TRBJ2-5 gives the whole variable domain DAGVTQSPTHLIKTRGQQVTLRCSPKSGHDTVSWYQQALGQGPQFIFQYYEEEERQRGNFPDRFSGHQFPNYSSELNVNALLLGDSALYLCASSFFEQGARETQYFGPGTRLLVL.

This clone was picked up one time. V usage is TRBV2 and J usage is TRBJ1-1, with D possibly being TRBD1 (5 bases). The CDR3 has 13 amino acids. V lost 7 bases to trimming and J lost 3 bases, with 12 bases between them. CDR1 is SNHLY, CDR2 FYNNEI, per germline. CDR3 nucleotides: TGTGCCAGCATCAGTAGGGGTTACACTGAAGCTTTCTTT. It translates to CASISRGYTEAFF.

A single count supports this clone. The chain is built from TRBV2 and TRBJ2-1, with D tentatively TRBD2 (5 bases). V lost 3 bases and J lost 5, with 11 bases in between. This CDR3 spans 14 amino acids. From germline, CDR1 is SNHLY and CDR2 FYNNEI. The CDR3 bases are TGTGCCAGCAGTGACAGACCGGAGGACAATGAGCAGTTCTTC. It is translated as CASSDRPEDNEQFF.